The 13 T cell receptor beta chains presented below share a single source sample, sequenced in a study of blood T cells in healthy people across ages. A J-beta primer mix and a sample-barcoded 5' primer were used in a second PCR of about 6 to 12 cycles. TCRdb re-analysed the 5' RACE reads in MiXCR, keeping a single row per CDR3 protein. The table shows around 690,000 distinct CDR3 sequences, with roughly 53% occurring only once. The sample taken for sequencing was blood. These receptor sequences come from a man aged 55 to 70 in good health.

This clonotype came up a few times. The chain carries TRBV7-9 and TRBJ2-7; possibly TRBD2 for D (7 bases). Deletions cut 5 bases from V and 6 bases from J, with 20 bases between. This CDR3 has 15 residues. Looked up from germline, CDR1 is SEHNR and CDR2 is FQNEAQ (reference sequence). CDR3 sequence: CASSPPVRGGSEQYF. The CDR3 bases are TGTGCCAGCAGCCCCCCAGTGAGGGGGGGATCCGAGCAGTACTTC.

J is TRBJ2-5 and V is TRBV20-1, with D perhaps matching TRBD1 (5 bases). Germline V CDR1 and CDR2: DFQATT, SNEGSKA (reference sequence). This CDR3 has 12 residues. With 6 bases removed from V and 5 bases from J, the gap between germline ends came to 13 bases. The CDR3 spells CSAPDTSETQYF. The CDR3 DNA reads TGCAGTGCCCCGGACACTTCGGAGACCCAGTACTTC.

The chain joins TRBV20-1 to TRBJ2-1, with a weak D call TRBD1 (6 bases). This CDR3 spans 14 amino acids. The germline V and J ends were trimmed by 6 bases and 7 bases, with 19 bases remaining between them. Looked up from germline, CDR1 is DFQATT and CDR2 is SNEGSKA (reference sequence). In DNA form, the CDR3 reads TGCAGTGCCCCTGGGGGCGGACCCCCTAATGAGCAGTTCTTC. It specifies CSAPGGGPPNEQFF.

Notes on this clonotype: The junction departs from germline at one end; a sequencing error may be responsible. CDR3 DNA: TGTGCCATCAGCCCTACAGGGGTGGTTGAAAAACTGTTTTTT. Its protein is CAISPTGVVEKLFF. This chain joins TRBV9 and TRBJ1-4, with 7 bases aligning to TRBD1. This CDR3 region has 14 residues. The germline V gene encodes CDR1 SGDLS and CDR2 YYNGEE.

This clonotype was detected only once. In nucleotides, the CDR3 is TGTGCCACAATTCCCGAGGGGGCGTACCGAGAGACCCAGTACTTC. This codes for CATIPEGAYRETQYF. The chain is built from TRBV7-9 and TRBJ2-5; 7 bases are a match to TRBD1. CDR1 and CDR2 from the germline V gene are SEHNR and FQNEAQ (reference sequence). V dropped 10 bases and J dropped 4; count of bases not matched to a gene: 15. The CDR3 has 15 residues.

This chain connects TRBV7-2 to TRBJ2-5; D unclear. The length of the CDR3 is 13 residues. V dropped 6 bases and J dropped 5 bases, with 13 bases sitting between them. Germline-derived CDR1 and CDR2 are SGHTA and FQGNSA. CDR3 in amino acids: CASSAKWGETQYF. In DNA, the CDR3 is TGTGCCAGCAGTGCAAAATGGGGTGAGACCCAGTACTTC. Drawing the rest from reference TRBV7-2 and TRBJ2-5, the complete variable domain is GAGVSQSPSNKVTEKGKDVELRCDPISGHTALYWYRQSLGQGLEFLIYFQGNSAPDKSGLPSDRFSAERTGGSVSTLTIQRTQQEDSAVYLCASSAKWGETQYFGPGTRLLVL.

V is TRBV4-1 and J is TRBJ2-4, with 14 bases matching TRBD2. This CDR3 is built from 18 residues. After removal of 4 bases from V and 0 bases from J, the junction contained 5 bases not matched to a gene. CDR1 and CDR2 from the germline V gene are MGHRA and YSYEKL. The CDR3 sequence is CASSPGLAGGSAKNIQYF. The DNA for the CDR3 is TGCGCCAGCAGCCCCGGACTAGCGGGGGGTTCAGCCAAAAACATTCAGTACTTC.

This clonotype was counted a few times. Here the CDR3 reads CASSQSGDAYQETQYF. The CDR3 region has the DNA TGTGCCAGCAGCCAATCGGGGGACGCGTACCAAGAGACCCAGTACTTC. The chain employs TRBV4-2 and TRBJ2-5; D is perhaps TRBD2 (6 bases). The CDR3 runs 16 residues. Deletions cut 2 bases from V and 0 bases from J, with 13 bases between. Germline CDR1 and CDR2: LGHNA and YNFKEQ.

The V and J genes are TRBV10-1 and TRBJ2-1; 10 nucleotides align to TRBD1. The CDR3 length is 17 residues. Germline assignment: CDR1 WNHNN and CDR2 SYGVQD (reference sequence). J was trimmed by 5 bases and V by 0 bases; bases with no gene match: 7. The CDR3 region is CASSESVGTGVDNEQFF. The CDR3 DNA reads TGCGCCAGCAGTGAGTCTGTTGGGACAGGGGTGGACAATGAGCAGTTCTTC.

The table lists this clonotype with a count of one. The chain combines TRBV5-1 with TRBJ2-1, with 10 bases that match TRBD2. This CDR3 is built from 16 residues. Trimming at V came to 0 bases and at J to 8 bases, leaving 8 bases not matched to a gene. Germline assignment: CDR1 SGHRS and CDR2 YFSETQ. The CDR3 DNA follows: TGCGCCAGCAGCTTGGGGCTACCAGCGGGGGGGGATGAGCAGTTCTTC. Translating it yields CASSLGLPAGGDEQFF.

The CDR3 nucleotides read TGTGCCATCAGTGAGCCCCGGGGCGGGGCCTACAATGAGCAGTTCTTC. Amino acids: CAISEPRGGAYNEQFF. J is TRBJ2-1 and V is TRBV10-3; a possible D gene is TRBD2 (6 bases). Germline V lookup: CDR1 ENHRY, CDR2 SYGVKD. This CDR3 has 16 amino acids. V lost 2 bases to trimming and J lost 2 bases, with 13 bases between them.

The rearrangement links TRBV2 to TRBJ2-5; 10 bases agree with TRBD1. Germline CDR1 SNHLY, CDR2 FYNNEI. V lost 4 bases to trimming and J lost 7 bases; unmatched junction nucleotides: 6. The CDR3 runs 14 residues. CDR3: CASSVGDRGRTQYF. The CDR3 coding sequence is TGTGCCAGCAGTGTTGGGGACAGGGGTAGGACCCAGTACTTC.

The sample holds a few counts of this clonotype. The chain employs TRBV15 and TRBJ1-4; D ambiguous. This CDR3 comprises 17 residues. The V gene lost 0 bases and the J gene lost 8 bases, with 19 bases spanning the gap. Germline V CDR1 and CDR2: LNHNV, YYDKDF (reference sequence). CDR3 region: CATSRDTPWGMGEKLFF. The CDR3, as DNA: TGTGCCACCAGCAGAGATACGCCATGGGGTATGGGCGAAAAACTGTTTTTT.